The 24 T cell receptor beta chains below all came from one sample that was sequenced in a study of patients and donors after allogeneic stem cell transplantation. A single record per CDR3 protein comes from TCRdb applying MiXCR to the RT-PCR reads. The sample has some 160,000 distinct CDR3 sequences; 24% are singletons. Input material: blood, either unsorted or a sorted T cell fraction (not recorded which). These TCRs come from a human donor who was either an allogeneic HSCT recipient or a stem cell or donor lymphocyte infusion donor (not recorded which). It is not recorded whose cells these are; they may come from a transplant donor.

The genes are TRBV5-1 and TRBJ2-3, with D maybe TRBD2 (5 bases). Germline assignment: CDR1 SGHRS and CDR2 YFSETQ. The length of the CDR3 is 16 residues. V lost 4 bases to trimming and J lost 3 bases, with 18 bases between them. CDR3 nucleotide sequence: TGCGCCAGCAGCACGGATCATATAGCGTGGACAGATACGCAGTATTTT. Translated: CASSTDHIAWTDTQYF.

The chain uses TRBV2 and TRBJ2-7; 8 bases agree with TRBD2. With V trimmed by 10 bases and J by 2 bases, 4 bases remained unmatched. CDR1 and CDR2 (germline): SNHLY, FYNNEI. This CDR3 region has 12 residues. In DNA, the CDR3 is TGTGCCATCCTGGGACTAGCCTACGAGCAGTACTTC. This encodes CAILGLAYEQYF. Based on the CDR3 plus reference TRBV2 and TRBJ2-7, the full variable domain is EPEVTQTPSHQVTQMGQEVILRCVPISNHLYFYWYRQILGQKVEFLVSFYNNEISEKSEIFDDQFSVERPDGSNFTLKIRSTKLEDSAMYFCAILGLAYEQYFGPGTRLTVT.

This chain connects TRBV20-1 to TRBJ2-7; tentative D call: TRBD1 (5 bases). The CDR3 has 15 residues. The V end lost 0 bases, the J end lost 2 bases, and 14 bases lay between the germline ends. CDR1 DFQATT and CDR2 SNEGSKA come from the germline V gene (reference sequence). The CDR3 region has the DNA TGCAGTGCTAGAGATCTCGAAGGGGCCACCTACGAGCAGTACTTC. Its translation: CSARDLEGATYEQYF.

This clonotype showed up just a few times. J is TRBJ1-2 and V is TRBV5-1; D might be TRBD1 (6 bases). CDR1 and CDR2 from the germline V gene are SGHRS and YFSETQ. The ends were cut back, 2 bases at V and 3 bases at J, with 14 bases in the middle. The CDR3 totals 15 residues. The CDR3 DNA is TGCGCCAGCAGCTTTTACAGGGTTGCAGACTATGGCTACACCTTC. Protein product: CASSFYRVADYGYTF.

The rearrangement uses TRBV9 and TRBJ1-1; a weak D match, TRBD1 (5 bases). The CDR3 totals 14 residues. Germline values: CDR1 SGDLS, CDR2 YYNGEE. V lost 0 bases to trimming and J lost 4 bases, with 10 bases between them. CDR3 amino acids: CASSVDPGLTEAFF. In nucleotides, the CDR3 is TGTGCCAGCAGCGTAGACCCAGGGCTCACTGAAGCTTTCTTT.

This clonotype was found a few times. J is TRBJ1-2 and V is TRBV20-1; D is unclear. V lost 5 bases, J lost 5 bases, and 9 bases lay in between. The CDR3 is 11 residues long. Per the germline V gene, CDR1 is DFQATT and CDR2 is SNEGSKA (reference sequence). Here the CDR3 DNA reads TGCAGTGCTCCACAGAGATATGGCTACACCTTC. Its protein is CSAPQRYGYTF.

With respect to this clonotype: The junction does not match germline at one end; this may be a read error. The genes are TRBV4-1 and TRBJ1-4; maybe TRBD1 (6 bases). The germline V gene encodes CDR1 MGHRA and CDR2 YSYEKL. This CDR3 has 15 residues. In DNA, the CDR3 is TGCGCCAGCAGGCAAGGTTATGGGGGCTCTGAAAAACTGTTTTTT. This encodes CASRQGYGGSEKLFF.

In this sample, this clonotype turned up many times. The chain is built from TRBV30 and TRBJ1-5; 7 bases map to TRBD1. This CDR3 has 14 residues. J gave up 2 bases and V 2 bases, and 3 bases lay outside the gene matches. Germline loops: CDR1 GTSNPN, CDR2 SVGIG (reference sequence). For the CDR3, the DNA is TGTGCCTGGAGTTCACAGGGGCGCAATCAGCCCCAGCATTTT. Translating it yields CAWSSQGRNQPQHF.

This clonotype is a singleton in its sample. The chain recombines TRBV2 with TRBJ2-2; 12 bases match TRBD1. CDR1 and CDR2 from the germline V gene are SNHLY and FYNNEI. Unmatched junction bases numbered 5, after V lost 3 bases and J lost 6 bases. The CDR3 is made up of 16 amino acids. This chain's CDR3 is CASSEGDRGLAGELFF. In DNA form, the CDR3 reads TGTGCCAGCAGTGAGGGGGACAGGGGGCTGGCCGGGGAGCTGTTTTTT.

V and J are TRBV7-2 and TRBJ2-1; TRBD2 matches 7 bases. This CDR3 is 15 amino acids long. Germline CDR1 reads SGHTA; CDR2 reads FQGNSA. The V segment lost 6 bases and the J segment 0 bases; nucleotides outside the gene matches: 5. The DNA for the CDR3 is TGTGCCAGCAGGATCACTAGCGACTCCTACAATGAGCAGTTCTTC. Translating it yields CASRITSDSYNEQFF.

The chain employs TRBV7-6 and TRBJ1-1, with a weak D call TRBD1 (5 bases). Trimming took 5 bases from V and 0 from J, leaving 19 bases between them. The CDR3 is made up of 17 amino acids. Per the germline V gene, CDR1 is SGHVS and CDR2 is FNYEAQ. CDR3 bases: TGTGCCAGCAGCCCTAGGGACGGTATAATGATGAACACTGAAGCTTTCTTT. As protein: CASSPRDGIMMNTEAFF.

The chain is built from TRBV6-5 and TRBJ2-1; possible D gene TRBD2, 6 bases. CDR3 length: 16 residues. V shed 0 bases and J shed 0 bases, with 9 bases lying between them. The V gene's germline CDR1 is MNHEY and CDR2 SVGAGI. CDR3 DNA sequence: TGTGCCAGCAGTTACTCTATCGGGAGCTCCTACAATGAGCAGTTCTTC. This sequence encodes CASSYSIGSSYNEQFF.

The chain employs TRBV20-1 and TRBJ1-4, with D possibly TRBD1 on 6 matching bases. CDR1 DFQATT and CDR2 SNEGSKA come from the germline V gene (reference sequence). Trimming shortened V by 1 base and J by 2 bases, and 14 bases separated the two germline ends. The length of the CDR3 is 16 residues. As DNA, the CDR3 is TGCAGTGCTAGAGGATACAGGGTCGGCACTAATGAAAAACTGTTTTTT. Translation: CSARGYRVGTNEKLFF.

The chain employs TRBV19 and TRBJ2-1, with no clear D. The CDR3 covers 17 residues. Per germline, CDR1 LNHDA and CDR2 SQIVND (reference sequence). V was trimmed by 2 bases and J by 5 bases, leaving 19 bases between them. CDR3 DNA sequence: TGTGCCAGTAGTATAATTTTGGTTCCAGGAAGGAACAATGAGCAGTTCTTC. Protein: CASSIILVPGRNNEQFF.

The chain combines TRBV6-1 with TRBJ1-1, with D possibly matching TRBD1 (5 bases). The CDR3 sequence is 16 residues long. The V and J ends lost 1 base and 3 bases respectively, with 15 bases between them. The germline gives CDR1 MNHNS, CDR2 SASEGT. CDR3 protein: CASSEVVPGEDTEAFF. CDR3 sequence (DNA): TGTGCCAGCAGTGAAGTCGTGCCGGGGGAGGACACTGAAGCTTTCTTT.

This clonotype has just a few counts. The rearrangement uses TRBV7-2 and TRBJ1-3; D is unresolved. The germline gives CDR1 SGHTA, CDR2 FQGNSA. This CDR3 region has 16 residues. Deletions cut 5 bases from V and 0 bases from J, with 14 bases between. The CDR3 protein is CASSARGKFSGNTIYF. CDR3 coding DNA: TGTGCCAGCAGCGCACGAGGAAAATTCTCTGGAAACACCATATATTTT. The complete variable domain, with remaining parts taken from reference TRBV7-2 and TRBJ1-3, reads GAGVSQSPSNKVTEKGKDVELRCDPISGHTALYWYRQSLGQGLEFLIYFQGNSAPDKSGLPSDRFSAERTGGSVSTLTIQRTQQEDSAVYLCASSARGKFSGNTIYFGEGSWLTVV.

The chain is built from TRBV20-1 and TRBJ1-4, with 7 bases fitting TRBD1. V was pared by 2 bases and J by 0 bases, with 6 bases of the junction left unmatched. The CDR3 length is 16 residues. The germline V gene encodes CDR1 DFQATT and CDR2 SNEGSKA (reference sequence). CDR3: CSARRADRATNEKLFF. CDR3 sequence (DNA): TGCAGTGCTAGAAGGGCCGACAGGGCAACTAATGAAAAACTGTTTTTT.

This clonotype was recorded many times. The chain links TRBV5-1 to TRBJ1-1; D gene uncertain. CDR1 SGHRS and CDR2 YFSETQ come from the germline V gene. V lost 9 bases and J 0 bases, leaving 18 bases between the germline ends. There are 15 residues in the CDR3. The CDR3 loop reads CATSYGDGMNTEAFF. As DNA, the CDR3 is TGCGCCACCTCATACGGGGATGGAATGAACACTGAAGCTTTCTTT.

This clonotype was found a few times. The chain couples TRBV12-3 or TRBV12-4 to TRBJ2-5, with D unresolved. The CDR3 loop spans 14 amino acids. Trimming left V 4 bases short and J 5 bases short, with 14 bases between. The CDR3 nucleotides read TGTGCCAGCAGTTCCCGTGTGCTGACGGAGACCCAGTACTTC. Its translation is CASSSRVLTETQYF.

This clonotype occurred a few times. J is TRBJ1-1 and V is TRBV7-3, with D unclear. This CDR3 is built from 15 residues. The germline V gene encodes CDR1 SGHTA and CDR2 FQGTGA. The germline V and J ends were trimmed by 0 bases and 0 bases, with 8 bases remaining between them. CDR3 sequence reads: CASSLTTLLNTEAFF. In DNA form, the CDR3 reads TGTGCCAGCAGCTTAACGACCCTTCTGAACACTGAAGCTTTCTTT. Using reference TRBV7-3 and TRBJ1-1 for the parts outside the CDR3, the full variable domain is GAGVSQTPSNKVTEKGKYVELRCDPISGHTALYWYRQSLGQGPEFLIYFQGTGAADDSGLPNDRFFAVRPEGSVSTLKIQRTERGDSAVYLCASSLTTLLNTEAFFGQGTRLTVV.

There are a few counts of this clonotype. This chain uses TRBV7-8 with TRBJ1-1; D is uncertain. Germline loops: CDR1 SGHVS, CDR2 FQNEAQ. Trimming cost V 0 bases and J 0 bases, with 14 bases left between them. The CDR3 consists of 17 residues. Written as DNA, the CDR3 is TGTGCCAGCAGCTTAGCGAGGGTTGGTTGGGTGAACACTGAAGCTTTCTTT. As protein: CASSLARVGWVNTEAFF.

This clonotype was recorded only once. The chain uses TRBV20-1 and TRBJ2-7; D uncertain. The V end was cut by 0 bases, the J end by 5 bases, with 5 bases between. CDR3 length: 11 amino acids. Germline assignment: CDR1 DFQATT and CDR2 SNEGSKA (reference sequence). CDR3 DNA sequence: TGCAGTGCTAGAGATTATAACGAGCAGTACTTC. Its translation is CSARDYNEQYF.

This clonotype was counted between two and nine times. The rearrangement uses TRBV29-1 and TRBJ1-1; TRBD1 is a possible D gene (6 bases). The CDR3 covers 12 residues. Looked up from germline, CDR1 is SQVTM and CDR2 is ANQGSEA. Trimming pared 7 bases from V and 6 bases from J, leaving 15 bases between. The CDR3 DNA reads TGCAGCGGCTTGGGGGGGGCCTCTGAAGCTTTCTTT. Translated: CSGLGGASEAFF.

J is TRBJ2-2 and V is TRBV7-6; D call uncertain. V lost 5 bases, J lost 2 bases, and 12 bases lay in between. Germline CDR1 and CDR2: SGHVS and FNYEAQ. The CDR3 contains 15 residues. CDR3 loop: CASSLPPQNTGELFF. The CDR3 DNA is TGTGCCAGCAGCCTCCCTCCCCAAAACACCGGGGAGCTGTTTTTT.